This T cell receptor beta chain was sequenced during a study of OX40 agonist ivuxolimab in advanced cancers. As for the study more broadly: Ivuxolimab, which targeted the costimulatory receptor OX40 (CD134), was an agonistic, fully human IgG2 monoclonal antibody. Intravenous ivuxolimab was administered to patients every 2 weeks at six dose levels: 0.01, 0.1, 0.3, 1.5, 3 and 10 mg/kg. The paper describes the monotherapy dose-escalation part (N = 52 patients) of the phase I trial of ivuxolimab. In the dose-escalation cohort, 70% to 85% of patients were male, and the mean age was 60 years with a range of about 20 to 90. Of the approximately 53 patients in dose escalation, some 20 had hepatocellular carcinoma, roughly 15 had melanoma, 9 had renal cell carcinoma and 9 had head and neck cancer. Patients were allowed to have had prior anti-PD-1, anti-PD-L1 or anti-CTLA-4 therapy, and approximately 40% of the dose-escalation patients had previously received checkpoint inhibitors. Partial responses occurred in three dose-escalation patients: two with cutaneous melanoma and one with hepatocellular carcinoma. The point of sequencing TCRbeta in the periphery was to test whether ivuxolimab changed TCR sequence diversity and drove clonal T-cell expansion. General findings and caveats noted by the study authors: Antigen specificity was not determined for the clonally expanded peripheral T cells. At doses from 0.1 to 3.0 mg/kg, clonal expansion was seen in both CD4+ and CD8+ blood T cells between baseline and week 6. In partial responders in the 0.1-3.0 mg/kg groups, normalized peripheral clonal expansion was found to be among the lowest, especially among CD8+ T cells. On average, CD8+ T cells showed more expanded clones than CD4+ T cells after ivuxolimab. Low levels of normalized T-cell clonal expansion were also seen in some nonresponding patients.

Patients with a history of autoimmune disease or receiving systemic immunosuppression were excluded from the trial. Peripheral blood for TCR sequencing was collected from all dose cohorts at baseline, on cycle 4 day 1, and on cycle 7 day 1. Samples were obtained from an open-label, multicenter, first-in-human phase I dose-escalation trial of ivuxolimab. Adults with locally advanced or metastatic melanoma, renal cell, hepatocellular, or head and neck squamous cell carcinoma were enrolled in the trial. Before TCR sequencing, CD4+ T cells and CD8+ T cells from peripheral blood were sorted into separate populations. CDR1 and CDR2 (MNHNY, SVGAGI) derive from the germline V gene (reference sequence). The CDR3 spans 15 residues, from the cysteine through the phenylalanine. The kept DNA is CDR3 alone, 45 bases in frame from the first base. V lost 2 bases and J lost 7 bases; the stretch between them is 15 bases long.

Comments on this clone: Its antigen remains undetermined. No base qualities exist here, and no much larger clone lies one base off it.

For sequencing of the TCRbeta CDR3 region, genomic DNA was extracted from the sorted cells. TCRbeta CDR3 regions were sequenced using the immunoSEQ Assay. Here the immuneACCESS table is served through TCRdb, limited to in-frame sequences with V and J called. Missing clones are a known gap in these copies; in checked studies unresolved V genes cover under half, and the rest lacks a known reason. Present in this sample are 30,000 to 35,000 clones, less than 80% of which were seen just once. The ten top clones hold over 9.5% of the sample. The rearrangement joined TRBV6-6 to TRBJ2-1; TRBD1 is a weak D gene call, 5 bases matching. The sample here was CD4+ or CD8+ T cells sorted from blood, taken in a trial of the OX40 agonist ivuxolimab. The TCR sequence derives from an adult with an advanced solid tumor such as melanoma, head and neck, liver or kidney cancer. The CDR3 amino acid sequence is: CASSYVAGNMNEQFF. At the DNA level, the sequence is TGTGCCAGCAGTTACGTTGCAGGGAATATGAATGAGCAGTTCTTC.